These T cell receptor beta chains were read from a single sample in a study of blood T cells in healthy people across ages. A single record per CDR3 protein comes from TCRdb applying MiXCR to the 5' RACE reads. This sample has more than 1,000,000 distinct CDR3 sequences; under 30% occur once, and the top ten carry around 0.75%. This sample was also put to use in a study of T cells of mothers and their children.

The material sequenced was blood. These receptors originate from a girl aged 2-15 years in good health. The CDR3 runs from the conserved cysteine through the conserved F or W. A D gene is named only where the DNA matches it firmly. The size entry is marked missing in some rows and otherwise reads once, few, many or a size class.

>-|TRBV4-3|TRBJ2-7|few
CASSQGRGNYEQYF
TGCGCCAGCAGCCAAGGACGGGGGAACTACGAGCAGTACTTC
>-|TRBV7-9|TRBJ1-2|few
CASSQQGYGYTF
TGTGCCAGCAGCCAGCAGGGATACGGCTACACCTTC
>-|TRBV25-1|TRBJ2-5|few
CASSGDRYQETQYF
TGTGCCAGCAGTGGCGACAGGTACCAAGAGACCCAGTACTTC
>TRBD1|TRBV6-5|TRBJ1-1|few
CASRYLDRDTEAFF
TGTGCCAGCAGGTACCTTGACAGGGATACTGAAGCTTTCTTT
>TRBD1|TRBV25-1|TRBJ1-1|-
CASKRQGDRGEAFF
TGTGCCAGCAAAAGGCAAGGGGACAGGGGGGAAGCTTTCTTT
>-|TRBV5-1|TRBJ2-3|-
CASRPGVSRADTQYF
TGCGCCAGCAGACCAGGGGTATCTCGCGCAGATACGCAGTATTTT
>-|TRBV4-3|TRBJ2-7|few
CASSQGEQLYYEQYF
TGCGCCAGCAGCCAAGGGGAACAGCTTTACTACGAGCAGTACTTC
>-|TRBV7-2|TRBJ2-5|-
CASSPQGNQETQYF
TGTGCCAGCAGCCCCCAGGGAAACCAAGAGACCCAGTACTTC
>-|TRBV4-1|TRBJ1-1|-
CASSQPTRERGAFF
TGCGCCAGCAGCCAACCAACCAGGGAGAGGGGAGCTTTCTTT
>-|TRBV29-1|TRBJ2-1|few
CSGSLNNEQFF
TGCAGCGGGAGTTTGAACAATGAGCAGTTCTTC
>-|TRBV7-3|TRBJ2-2|few
CASSQRRAGELFF
TGTGCCAGCAGCCAACGACGAGCCGGGGAGCTGTTTTTT
>TRBD2|TRBV12-3/TRBV12-4|TRBJ2-7|few
CASSLVSGGNRQYF
TGTGCCAGCAGTTTAGTTAGCGGGGGTAATCGGCAGTACTTC
>TRBD1|TRBV28|TRBJ2-3|few
CASSLGRGKSTDTQYF
TGTGCCAGCAGTTTAGGCAGGGGGAAAAGCACAGATACGCAGTATTTT
>-|TRBV20-1|TRBJ1-4|-
CSARTEVPFNEKLFF
TGCAGTGCTAGAACAGAGGTACCTTTTAATGAAAAACTGTTTTTT
>-|TRBV5-1|TRBJ1-1|few
CASRGESEAFF
TGCGCCAGCAGAGGGGAGAGTGAAGCTTTCTTT
>-|TRBV21-1|TRBJ2-2|few
CASSKGRGVGSTGELFF
TGTGCCAGCAGCAAAGGGAGGGGTGTGGGCTCCACCGGGGAGCTGTTTTTT
>-|TRBV28|TRBJ1-6|-
CASSPFGPHDLHF
TGTGCCAGCAGCCCGTTTGGGCCCCATGACCTTCACTTT
>TRBD2|TRBV6-5|TRBJ2-1|-
CASSYSAPSGNGEQFF
TGTGCCAGCAGTTACTCTGCTCCTAGCGGGAATGGTGAGCAGTTCTTC
>-|TRBV25-1|TRBJ2-7|-
CASSGLQQYF
TGTGCCAGCAGTGGTCTGCAGCAGTACTTC
>TRBD2|TRBV7-8|TRBJ2-2|few
CASSLGGGVTGELFF
TGTGCCAGCAGCTTGGGGGGAGGGGTCACCGGGGAGCTGTTTTTT
>TRBD2|TRBV20-1|TRBJ2-5|-
CSATKTSGRAETQYF
TGCAGTGCTACCAAGACTAGCGGGAGGGCGGAGACCCAGTACTTC
>-|TRBV3-1|TRBJ2-5|-
CASSLGREILGTQYF
TGTGCCAGCAGCCTCGGCCGGGAGATCCTGGGGACCCAGTACTTC
>-|TRBV7-2|TRBJ1-5|-
CASSLDSYQPQHF
TGTGCCAGCAGCTTAGACAGTTATCAGCCCCAGCATTTT
>-|TRBV6-6|TRBJ1-2|-
CASSGYLESQTSWGYTF
TGTGCCAGCAGCGGATACCTGGAGTCCCAAACCAGCTGGGGCTACACCTTC
>-|TRBV12-3/TRBV12-4|TRBJ2-5|many
CASSLMFGQPEGETQYF
TGTGCCAGCAGTTTAATGTTCGGGCAACCAGAGGGGGAGACCCAGTACTTC
>TRBD1|TRBV29-1|TRBJ1-2|-
CSTPTGSGYTF
TGCAGCACCCCGACAGGGTCTGGCTACACCTTC
>-|TRBV27|TRBJ2-7|-
CASSLLEPYEQYF
TGTGCCAGCAGCCTTTTGGAGCCCTACGAGCAGTACTTC
>TRBD1|TRBV20-1|TRBJ2-4|-
CSAIPYTGENIQYF
TGCAGTGCTATACCTTATACAGGGGAAAACATTCAGTACTTC
>TRBD2|TRBV7-9|TRBJ2-7|-
CASSLSYGGRAYEQYF
TGTGCCAGCAGCTTATCTTATGGCGGGAGGGCCTACGAGCAGTACTTC
>-|TRBV4-1|TRBJ2-5|few
CASSKPDSRWTQYF
TGCGCCAGCAGCAAACCCGACAGCCGATGGACCCAGTACTTC
>TRBD2|TRBV29-1|TRBJ2-7|-
CSVEPAGGSSEQYF
TGCAGCGTGGAGCCGGCGGGAGGTTCTTCCGAGCAGTACTTC
>-|TRBV5-4|TRBJ1-5|-
CASSLEGRLDQPQHF
TGTGCCAGCAGCTTGGAGGGTCGTCTGGATCAGCCCCAGCATTTT
>-|TRBV5-1|TRBJ2-5|-
CASSLGGGDGETQYF
TGCGCCAGCAGCTTGGGAGGAGGGGACGGGGAGACCCAGTACTTC
>-|TRBV20-1|TRBJ2-2|few
CSARDRVANTGELFF
TGCAGTGCTAGGGATAGGGTGGCGAACACCGGGGAGCTGTTTTTT
>TRBD1|TRBV7-9|TRBJ1-2|-
CASSRTGGHTF
TGTGCCAGCAGCAGAACAGGGGGCCACACCTTC
>-|TRBV11-2|TRBJ2-7|-
CASSLDWQGGSHEQYF
TGTGCCAGCAGCTTAGATTGGCAGGGTGGGTCCCACGAGCAGTACTTC
>TRBD1|TRBV5-1|TRBJ1-1|many
CASSLAQGTEAFF
TGCGCCAGCAGCTTGGCACAGGGGACTGAAGCTTTCTTT
>TRBD2|TRBV28|TRBJ2-1|few
CASSLRVREARNEQFF
TGTGCCAGCAGTTTAAGAGTACGGGAGGCACGCAATGAGCAGTTCTTC
>TRBD1|TRBV24-1|TRBJ2-1|-
CATRTGGGDEQFF
TGTGCCACCAGGACAGGGGGAGGTGATGAGCAGTTCTTC
>-|TRBV12-3/TRBV12-4|TRBJ1-2|few
CASSSRDGENYGYTF
TGTGCCAGCAGTTCCCGGGACGGCGAAAACTATGGCTACACCTTC
>-|TRBV5-5|TRBJ2-2|-
CASSFGHQNTGELFF
TGTGCCAGCAGCTTTGGGCACCAGAACACCGGGGAGCTGTTTTTT
>-|TRBV12-3/TRBV12-4|TRBJ2-5|few
CASRSGHEDTQYF
TGTGCCAGTCGCTCCGGACACGAGGATACCCAGTACTTC